This entry features one T cell receptor (beta chain) sequence. Many counts were recorded for this clonotype. The specificity of this receptor is unknown. No qualities accompany the bases; no much larger clone lies one base away. Amplification of TCR beta CDR3 regions was carried out from RNA transcripts. The first round of RT-PCR for the TCR CDR3 was performed with the HTBI primer set and the Qiagen OneStep RT-PCR kit. Libraries were constructed in a second round of multiplex PCR, after which size selection and purification were performed. Libraries were sequenced paired-end with 100 bp reads on an Illumina HiSeq2000. Turning to the authors' computational methods: Raw data were processed with SOAPnuke, discarding reads with adapters, uncalled bases, mean Phred below 15, or no exact constant-primer or identifier match. COPE v1.2.5 was used to merge the high-quality paired reads, and each unique nucleotide sequence was defined as a clonotype. MiTCR v1.1 was used to align clonotypes to the IMGT TRBV, TRBD and TRBJ reference segments. The analysis included only V-J combinations with a frequency above 0.0001, which together covered 99% to 99.2% of the repertoires. A TCS score was defined as the ratio of F50 (clonal expansion) to E x V (chaos), with BLOSUM62-based TCRdist applied between CDR3 peptides within each V-J. Welch's t-statistics and random forest reduced roughly 500 V-J features to 13, which were used in a naive Bayes classifier (R e1071). The Morisita-Horn index was used to measure how similar the thyroid and blood repertoires were. TCRdb reprocessing: public reads trimmed at Q25 with fastp, clones called with MiXCR, in-frame beta chains kept. Each record represents a unique CDR3 protein, reported with the most common genes and DNA among its rows. What appears here as the V and J calls and clone size reflects TCRdb's work, not the paper's. This sample comprises 750,000 to 900,000 distinct CDR3 sequences, approximately 40% of them detected only once. Together, the top ten hold around 9.3% of the sample.

These data are taken from a study of T cells in Graves' hyperthyroidism and ophthalmopathy (dated by TCRdb to the late 2010s). Background for the entire study: Peripheral blood was sampled at the time of initial diagnosis, prior to any treatment. To identify TCR V-J signatures that set the groups apart, the researchers used a discovery cohort of 95 to 100 patients, made up of some 41 with Graves' ophthalmopathy and some 55 with stable Graves' hyperthyroidism. Thyroid tissue and blood T-cell repertoires from about 6 Graves' hyperthyroidism patients were also compared in the study. The approximately 98 discovery patients were randomly divided into training and test sets at a 7:3 ratio. After sampling, hyperthyroidism patients received methimazole starting at 30 mg daily, and ophthalmopathy patients received high-dose intravenous methylprednisolone. An independent validation cohort of under 20 hyperthyroidism patients and 17 patients who later progressed to ophthalmopathy tested prospective prediction of ophthalmopathy. TCR Vbeta CDR3 sequencing of 130 to 150 peripheral blood samples (under 45 ophthalmopathy, around 80 hyperthyroidism and around 17 progressor patients) is reported in the paper.

Graves' hyperthyroidism was defined as stable when no progression to ophthalmopathy occurred over 18 months of follow-up. Hyperthyroidism patients were newly diagnosed, with disease duration under 2 months, and aged 18 to 65 years. The study excluded patients with uncontrolled infections, other autoimmune diseases, pregnancy or lactation. Diagnoses were established on the basis of clinical symptoms, serum thyroxine and TRAb, thyroid ultrasound, and orbital computed tomography. PBMCs were separated from roughly 9.3 ml of fresh peripheral blood using Ficoll-Paque density gradient centrifugation. Total RNA was extracted using Trizol reagent, and RNA quality was assessed on an Agilent 2100 Bioanalyzer. Results the study describes overall, beyond this receptor: Most expanded thyroid clonotypes (frequency above 0.001) were also detected in blood, a finding suggesting that blood repertoires may reflect thyroid immune responses. During validation, the model predicted progression to ophthalmopathy a median of approximately 7 months ahead of onset, with more than 60% sensitivity and 72% to 85% specificity. Ophthalmopathy was separated from stable hyperthyroidism by a 13 V-J signature model, with over 85% sensitivity and 81% to 83% specificity obtained in cross-validation and 80%/75% obtained in testing. No statistical method was used to set the sample size in advance, and investigators knew the group allocation.

The sequencing input was blood. This receptor was taken from a man in his late teens or twenties with Graves' hyperthyroidism.

The bases read TGTGCCACCAAAGATAGCGACGCCGGGGAGCTGTTTTTT. It translates to CATKDSDAGELFF. This receptor chain uses TRBV24-1 and TRBJ2-2; the D gene is possibly TRBD2, with 5 bases matching. The germline V gene provides CDR1 KGHDR and CDR2 SFDVKD. The CDR3 contains 13 residues, cysteine and phenylalanine counted. Only the CDR3 portion is preserved as DNA: 39 bases, with reading frame beginning at the first base. V sheds 8 bases and J sheds 6 bases, leaving 12 bases between their ends.